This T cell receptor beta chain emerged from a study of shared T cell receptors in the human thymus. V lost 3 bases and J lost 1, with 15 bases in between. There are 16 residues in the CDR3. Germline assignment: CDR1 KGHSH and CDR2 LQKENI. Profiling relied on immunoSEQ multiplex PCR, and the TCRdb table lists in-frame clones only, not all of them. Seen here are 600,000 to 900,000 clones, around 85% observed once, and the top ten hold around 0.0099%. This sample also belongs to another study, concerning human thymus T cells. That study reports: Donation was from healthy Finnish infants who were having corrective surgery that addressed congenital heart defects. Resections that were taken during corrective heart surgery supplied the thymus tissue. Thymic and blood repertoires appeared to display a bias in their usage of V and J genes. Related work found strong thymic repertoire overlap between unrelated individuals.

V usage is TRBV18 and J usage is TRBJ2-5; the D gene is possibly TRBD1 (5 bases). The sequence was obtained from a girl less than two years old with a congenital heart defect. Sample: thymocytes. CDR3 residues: CASSPNDRTAQETQYF. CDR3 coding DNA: TGTGCCAGCTCACCTAACGACAGAACGGCCCAAGAGACCCAGTACTTC.